These 5 T cell receptor beta chains originate from one sample sequenced in a study of OX40 agonist ivuxolimab in advanced cancers. Clones were read by immunoSEQ multiplex PCR, and TCRdb kept only the in-frame ones, dropping some. Of tens of thousands of clones in the sample, about 82% were seen once. The specimen comprised CD4+ or CD8+ T cells sorted from blood, sampled in a trial of the OX40 agonist ivuxolimab. Receptor source: an adult with an advanced solid tumor such as melanoma, head and neck, liver or kidney cancer.

The rearrangement joins TRBV10-3 to TRBJ1-1; D unclear. Trimming removed 3 bases from V and 1 base from J, with 9 bases in between. The CDR3 runs 14 residues. Germline CDR1 is ENHRY and CDR2 is SYGVKD. The DNA of the CDR3 is TGTGCCATCAGTGATGGTCAGTGGAACACTGAAGCTTTCTTT. This codes for CAISDGQWNTEAFF.

The chain uses TRBV7-2 and TRBJ2-7; D unclear. The germline V and J ends were trimmed by 6 bases and 3 bases, with 9 bases remaining between them. The CDR3 sequence is 12 residues long. The germline CDR1 and CDR2 sequences are SGHTA and FQGNSA. In DNA form, the CDR3 reads TGTGCCAGCAGTCTCACGTACTACGAGCAGTACTTC. Translated, it gives CASSLTYYEQYF. The full variable domain, with the rest looked up from reference TRBV7-2 and TRBJ2-7, is GAGVSQSPSNKVTEKGKDVELRCDPISGHTALYWYRQSLGQGLEFLIYFQGNSAPDKSGLPSDRFSAERTGGSVSTLTIQRTQQEDSAVYLCASSLTYYEQYFGPGTRLTVT.

The V gene is TRBV7-3, the J gene TRBJ2-1, with D possibly being TRBD1 (6 bases). Trimming shortened V by 2 bases and J by 9 bases, and 17 bases separated the two germline ends. The germline CDR1 and CDR2 sequences are SGHTA and FQGTGA. This CDR3 spans 15 amino acids. The CDR3 sequence: CASSLLGQPGSEQFF. In DNA form, the CDR3 reads TGTGCCAGCAGCTTATTAGGACAGCCGGGGAGTGAGCAGTTCTTC.

This sequence joins TRBV5-1 and TRBJ1-3; D gene uncertain. The CDR3 contains 17 residues. The germline V and J ends were trimmed by 0 bases and 0 bases, with 13 bases remaining between them. CDR1 is SGHRS, CDR2 YFSETQ, per germline. The DNA of the CDR3 is TGCGCCAGCAGCTTGGAAAGGGCCACCAGCTCTGGAAACACCATATATTTT. Its protein product is CASSLERATSSGNTIYF.

This clone was detected only once. The J gene is TRBJ2-3, the V gene TRBV19, with 10 nucleotides matching TRBD2. The V and J ends lost 7 bases and 5 bases, in that order; junction bases with no gene match: 9. Germline lookup yields CDR1 LNHDA and CDR2 SQIVND (reference sequence). This CDR3 has 15 amino acids. The CDR3 sequence: CASNPGTSEGDTQYF. The CDR3 bases are TGTGCCAGTAACCCGGGGACTAGCGAAGGAGATACGCAGTATTTT. Full variable domain (outside the CDR3, taken from reference TRBV19 and TRBJ2-3): DGGITQSPKYLFRKEGQNVTLSCEQNLNHDAMYWYRQDPGQGLRLIYYSQIVNDFQKGDIAEGYSVSREKKESFPLTVTSAQKNPTAFYLCASNPGTSEGDTQYFGPGTRLTVL.